This T cell receptor (beta chain) is from a study of T cell repertoires in cytomegalovirus infection. Study background: A matching HLA type, together with CMV infection, was signaled by public TCR beta signatures. Findings of the study overall: Pooled public TCR beta family frequency picked out CMV carriers with the relevant HLA. Predominance within the ex vivo response was attributable to HLA-C-restricted CMV-specific TCR beta clonotypes.

One entry per CDR3 protein, called by TCRdb with MiXCR from the reads. The sample lists hundreds of thousands of distinct CDR3 sequences, 35% seen once, with around 2.6% in the top ten. This clonotype has a handful of counts. Its antigen remains unknown. V lost 2 bases and J lost 1, with 20 bases in between. The CDR3 covers 19 residues. The chain links TRBV12-3 or TRBV12-4 to TRBJ2-2, with a weak D call TRBD2 (6 bases). The sequence came from a human donor in good health (CMV status not recorded). Some clones in this sample may be carry-over from other donors' samples. Sequencing input: PBMCs. CDR3 sequence (DNA): TGTGCCAGCAGTTTATACGGTTACGGGGGTTTAGGGAACACCGGGGAGCTGTTTTTT. Protein sequence: CASSLYGYGGLGNTGELFF.